This T cell receptor (beta chain) originates from a study of T cells after yellow fever vaccination. Study results and caveats: Few clonotypes appeared in both CD4 and CD8 compartments.

Making TCR cDNA involved 5'RACE template switching, which added UMIs and a universal primer site. MiXCR, run by TCRdb on the 5' RACE reads, gives a single entry per CDR3 protein. The sample shows nearly 550,000 distinct CDR3 sequences, roughly 19% of them seen only once. This clonotype was recorded a few times. What it binds is unknown. The CDR3 length is 13 residues. The junction had 3 bases not matched to a gene; V was cut back by 2 bases and J by 5 bases. Per germline, CDR1 GTSNPN and CDR2 SVGIG (reference sequence). The TCR originated in a man aged 25-45 years who received the YFV17D yellow fever vaccine. This rearrangement joins TRBV30 to TRBJ2-1, with 7 bases aligning to TRBD2. This specimen consisted of PBMCs, obtained 15 days after the yellow fever booster vaccination. This CDR3 reads CAWSSGTNNEQFF. For the CDR3, the DNA is TGTGCCTGGAGTTCCGGGACTAACAATGAGCAGTTCTTC.